Below, 19 T cell receptor beta chains from the same sample are listed, as sequenced in a study of blood T cell repertoires in COVID-19. TCRdb keeps only in-frame clones here, not all; method: immunoSEQ multiplex PCR. The sample includes about 380,000 clones, about 90% of them seen just once. The sequenced sample was PBMCs or T cells enriched from blood (not recorded which). Source of these receptors: a man under 40 who had recovered from COVID-19.

The rearrangement uses TRBV3-1 (or the pseudogene TRBV3-2) and TRBJ2-3; D unresolved. Germline V gene sequence: CDR1 LGHDT, CDR2 YNNKEL (reference sequence). The CDR3 totals 13 residues. With 3 bases removed from V and 4 bases from J, the gap between germline ends came to 8 bases. The CDR3 nucleotides read TGTGCCAGCAGCCACTTGAGCTCAGATACGCAGTATTTT. It translates to CASSHLSSDTQYF.

This chain uses TRBV19 with TRBJ2-7; D might be TRBD2 (6 bases). The ends were cut back, 2 bases at V and 4 bases at J, with 9 bases in the middle. From germline, CDR1 is LNHDA and CDR2 SQIVND (reference sequence). This CDR3 region has 13 residues. The CDR3 DNA follows: TGTGCCAGTAGTATATTAGGGACTTACGAGCAGTACTTC. Its translation is CASSILGTYEQYF.

The rearrangement links TRBV3-1 (or the pseudogene TRBV3-2) to TRBJ2-2, with D unresolved. CDR1 is LGHDT, CDR2 YNNKEL, per germline (reference sequence). The CDR3 totals 12 residues. Between the trimmed V and J ends, which lost 2 bases and 9 bases, there was a span of 7 bases. CDR3 region: CASSQRERELFF. CDR3 in DNA: TGTGCCAGCAGCCAACGCGAAAGGGAGCTGTTTTTT.

CDR3 residues: CASSQDWTALSPLHF. CDR3 nucleotides: TGCGCCAGCAGCCAAGATTGGACAGCCCTTTCACCCCTCCACTTT. V usage is TRBV4-1 and J usage is TRBJ1-6; tentative D call: TRBD1 (6 bases). Trimming took 0 bases from V and 9 from J, leaving 12 bases between them. Germline loops: CDR1 MGHRA, CDR2 YSYEKL. CDR3 size: 15 residues.

V usage is TRBV5-1 and J usage is TRBJ2-2; 9 bases align to TRBD2. CDR1 SGHRS and CDR2 YFSETQ come from the germline V gene. The V segment lost 4 bases and the J segment 8 bases; nucleotides outside the gene matches: 12. CDR3 length: 16 amino acids. Here the CDR3 DNA reads TGCGCCAGCAGCCCCCGGGTAGCGGGGGAGCCGGGGGAGCTGTTTTTT. Protein: CASSPRVAGEPGELFF.

The table lists this clone with a few counts. The rearrangement uses TRBV11-2 and TRBJ1-3; D ambiguous. V was trimmed by 7 bases and J by 4 bases, leaving 8 bases between them. Looked up from germline, CDR1 is SGHAT and CDR2 is FQNNGV. This CDR3 has 12 residues. CDR3 protein: CASTKLGNTIYF. For the CDR3, the DNA is TGTGCCAGCACCAAACTAGGAAACACCATATATTTT.

The rearrangement uses TRBV5-4 and TRBJ2-5, with D perhaps TRBD2 (6 bases). Trimming shortened V by 2 bases and J by 4 bases, and 12 bases separated the two germline ends. Germline-derived CDR1 and CDR2 are SGHNT and YYREEE (reference sequence). The CDR3 has 14 amino acids. The CDR3: CASSLGGLGETQYF. As DNA, the CDR3 is TGTGCCAGCAGCTTAGGAGGGTTAGGAGAGACCCAGTACTTC.

V and J are TRBV28 and TRBJ2-7; no definite D call. V dropped 4 bases and J dropped 3 bases, with 22 bases sitting between them. The CDR3 is 17 amino acids. Germline CDR1 reads MDHEN; CDR2 reads SYDVKM. CDR3 nucleotide sequence: TGTGCCAGCAGTTCTCCGCAAAAAATCAGGCATCGCTACGAGCAGTACTTC. Translation: CASSSPQKIRHRYEQYF.

This clone was observed once. This chain joins TRBV2 and TRBJ2-3; 7 bases match TRBD1. Germline V gene data show CDR1 as SNHLY and CDR2 as FYNNEI. V shed 6 bases and J 4 bases; nucleotides not matched to a gene: 7. This CDR3 is 14 amino acids long. CDR3 in DNA: TGTGCCAGCAGCGAGGGGGCGTTAGCAGATACGCAGTATTTT. The encoded protein is CASSEGALADTQYF.

The genes are TRBV18 and TRBJ1-2; the match to TRBD1 covers 8 bases. The CDR3 sequence is 16 residues long. Looked up from germline, CDR1 is KGHSH and CDR2 is LQKENI. The V gene end was trimmed by 5 bases and the J gene end by 8 bases; junction bases not matched to a gene: 16. This CDR3 is CASSGRQGTSLGGYTF. The CDR3 region has the DNA TGTGCCAGCTCAGGCAGACAGGGGACCTCCTTAGGCGGCTACACCTTC.

This clone was seen just once. The chain uses TRBV5-1 and TRBJ1-2; 8 nucleotides match TRBD1. The ends lost 1 base at V and 3 bases at J; junction bases unmatched: 11. The CDR3 consists of 17 residues. Germline V gene data show CDR1 as SGHRS and CDR2 as YFSETQ. CDR3 coding DNA: TGCGCCAGCAGCTTGTCGGCAGGGGGCTCGATAGACTATGGCTACACCTTC. The encoded protein is CASSLSAGGSIDYGYTF.

On this clone: This specimen includes other DNA sequences encoding the same CDR3. The rearrangement links TRBV2 to TRBJ1-2; a weak D match, TRBD1 (5 bases). CDR3 length: 13 amino acids. V was trimmed by 2 bases and J by 4 bases, leaving 8 bases between them. Germline loops: CDR1 SNHLY, CDR2 FYNNEI. CDR3 in amino acids: CASSENTGYGYTF. The DNA for the CDR3 is TGTGCCAGCAGTGAAAACACAGGCTATGGCTACACCTTC.

The chain links TRBV4-1 to TRBJ1-2, with D unresolved. The V end lost 4 bases, the J end lost 2 bases, and 5 bases lay between the germline ends. Germline values: CDR1 MGHRA, CDR2 YSYEKL. The CDR3 extends over 12 amino acids. CDR3 DNA sequence: TGCGCCAGCAGCCCCCCGAACTATGGCTACACCTTC. Its protein product is CASSPPNYGYTF.

This clone has only a few counts. The rearrangement joins TRBV9 to TRBJ2-3; tentative D call: TRBD2 (7 bases). The CDR3 extends over 16 amino acids. The ends were cut back, 3 bases at V and 4 bases at J, with 18 bases in the middle. CDR1 is SGDLS and CDR2 is YYNGEE in the germline V gene. Here the CDR3 reads CASSAHSAGASDTQYF. The CDR3, as DNA: TGTGCCAGCAGCGCCCACTCGGCGGGGGCCTCAGATACGCAGTATTTT.

The chain couples TRBV7-9 to TRBJ2-6; 7 nucleotides line up with TRBD1. V was clipped by 3 bases and J by 2 bases; unmatched bases: 1. The CDR3 runs 15 residues. From germline, CDR1 is SEHNR and CDR2 FQNEAQ (reference sequence). The DNA for the CDR3 is TGTGCCAGCAGCTTTCAGGGGGCTGGGGCCAACGTCCTGACTTTC. Its translation: CASSFQGAGANVLTF.

The CDR3 DNA sequence: TGTGCCAGCAGTTACACCGGGACAGAGTCCCTGAACTATGGCTACACCTTC. Encoded protein: CASSYTGTESLNYGYTF. The rearrangement uses TRBV6-2 or TRBV6-3 and TRBJ1-2, with TRBD1 matching over 7 bases. Germline V gene sequence: CDR1 MNHEY, CDR2 SVGEGT. The CDR3 extends over 17 amino acids. V shed 2 bases and J 2 bases; nucleotides not matched to a gene: 11.

V and J are TRBV7-8 and TRBJ1-5; a possible D gene is TRBD1 (5 bases). V was trimmed by 1 base and J by 11 bases, leaving 21 bases between them. Germline V gene sequence: CDR1 SGHVS, CDR2 FQNEAQ. The CDR3 length is 16 residues. The CDR3 region is CASSLGGRAHGSAQHF. CDR3 DNA: TGTGCCAGCAGCTTAGGGGGCAGGGCCCACGGCTCAGCCCAGCATTTT.

This sequence joins TRBV5-4 and TRBJ1-2, with no clear D. V was shortened by 0 bases and J by 4 bases, with 13 bases between the two germline ends. CDR3 length: 15 amino acids. Germline V gene data show CDR1 as SGHNT and CDR2 as YYREEE (reference sequence). The CDR3 coding sequence is TGTGCCAGCAGCTTGGGCGCTGTTCCGGGCTATGGCTACACCTTC. Translated: CASSLGAVPGYGYTF.

The chain employs TRBV6-5 and TRBJ1-6; D ambiguous. From germline, CDR1 is MNHEY and CDR2 SVGAGI. V was trimmed by 5 bases and J by 1 base, leaving 9 bases between them. This CDR3 contains 15 residues. CDR3 sequence (DNA): TGTGCCAGCAGTATTGAGCGGTCCTATAATTCACCCCTCCACTTT. It encodes CASSIERSYNSPLHF.